This entry lists 5 T cell receptor beta chains sequenced from one sample in a study of control samples from healthy donors and cancer patients. The table came from immunoSEQ multiplex PCR; TCRdb's copy has only in-frame clones and leaves some out. The table records tens of thousands of clones, approximately 84% of them present only once. The sequenced material came from PBMCs. These receptor sequences come from a woman aged 45 to 65 with lung cancer.

The CDR3 is CASSGQGDPYNEQFF. The CDR3 nucleotides are TGTGCCAGCAGCGGACAGGGAGATCCCTACAATGAGCAGTTCTTC. The chain links TRBV7-6 to TRBJ2-1; 8 positions agree with TRBD1. The CDR3 spans 15 residues. V was clipped by 5 bases and J by 2 bases; unmatched bases: 5. Looked up from germline, CDR1 is SGHVS and CDR2 is FNYEAQ. Together with reference TRBV7-6 and TRBJ2-1, the CDR3 gives the full variable domain: GAGVSQSPRYKVTKRGQDVALRCDPISGHVSLYWYRQALGQGPEFLTYFNYEAQQDKSGLPNDRFSAERPEGSISTLTIQRTEQRDSAMYRCASSGQGDPYNEQFFGPGTRLTVL.

This clone was picked up one time. The chain employs TRBV6-1 and TRBJ2-3, with 9 bases that match TRBD2. CDR1 MNHNS and CDR2 SASEGT come from the germline V gene. This CDR3 region has 16 residues. The V gene end was trimmed by 1 base and the J gene end by 7 bases; junction bases not matched to a gene: 9. For the CDR3, the DNA is TGTGCCAGCAGTGAAGTCGGCGGGGGGGCAGGACATACGCAGTATTTT. It yields the protein CASSEVGGGAGHTQYF.

This clone appeared once. This chain links TRBV11-1 with TRBJ2-7; unclear D gene. The V and J ends lost 5 bases and 0 bases respectively, with 8 bases between them. Germline lookup yields CDR1 SGHAT and CDR2 FQDESV (reference sequence). The CDR3 runs 13 residues. The CDR3 sequence is CASSLGASYEQYF. CDR3 in DNA: TGTGCCAGCAGCCTCGGTGCCTCCTACGAGCAGTACTTC.

J is TRBJ1-2 and V is TRBV2; the D is unclear. The germline V gene has CDR1 SNHLY and CDR2 FYNNEI. There are 13 residues in the CDR3. V was clipped by 6 bases and J by 3 bases, with 11 bases between them. CDR3: CASSRGPDYGYTF. The CDR3 DNA is TGTGCCAGCAGCCGAGGACCAGACTATGGCTACACCTTC.

The rearrangement links TRBV19 to TRBJ1-1, with TRBD1 matching over 7 bases. The CDR3 is 14 residues long. V dropped 1 base and J dropped 5; count of bases not matched to a gene: 4. The germline V gene has CDR1 LNHDA and CDR2 SQIVND (reference sequence). The CDR3 DNA is TGTGCCAGTAGTATAGGACCAGGGGGTACTGAAGCTTTCTTT. This gives the protein CASSIGPGGTEAFF.